This paragraph reports one T cell receptor beta chain. These data come from a study of blood T cell repertoires in COVID-19. Across the whole study: T cells, B-cell-depleted T cells, or PBMCs supplied cDNA or gDNA.

Authors' methods: Reference gene primer amplification yielded estimated nucleated cell counts. Using immunoSEQ multiplex PCR, the repertoire was profiled, and TCRdb retains in-frame clones only, with some absent. That table furnishes V, J and clone size, whereas the DNA furnished D and trimming. The table has a few hundred thousand clones, approximately 90% seen once. The germline CDR1 and CDR2 sequences are SGHTA and FQGNSA. The germline V and J ends were trimmed by 4 bases and 4 bases, with 14 bases remaining between them. The CDR3 is made up of 14 amino acids. V gene TRBV7-2 combines with J gene TRBJ2-7; the D gene is possibly TRBD2 (5 bases). The TCR originated in a middle-aged woman who had recovered from COVID-19. Sequencing input: peripheral blood. CDR3 DNA: TGTGCCAGCAGCTCCCGGACTGGATCATACGAGCAGTACTTC. This sequence encodes CASSSRTGSYEQYF.